This entry lists 14 T cell receptor beta chains sequenced from one sample in a study of T cell responses to AZD1222 COVID-19 vaccine. The method was immunoSEQ multiplex PCR; TCRdb's version includes in-frame clones alone and lacks a portion of them. The top ten clones hold approximately 15% of a sample with around 100,000 clones, approximately 87% of them seen once. Specimen: peripheral blood, collected on day 0 of AZD1222 vaccination. All receptors derive from an adult in good health.

This clone was detected only once. The V and J genes are TRBV5-1 and TRBJ2-2; tentative D call: TRBD2 (5 bases). V lost 0 bases to trimming and J lost 6 bases, with 12 bases between them. Germline assignment: CDR1 SGHRS and CDR2 YFSETQ. The CDR3 extends over 15 amino acids. DNA for the CDR3: TGCGCCAGCAGCTTGGGGGAGATAAGATCCGGGGAGCTGTTTTTT. This translates into CASSLGEIRSGELFF.

The chain recombines TRBV5-1 with TRBJ1-2; 8 nucleotides match TRBD1. V lost 0 bases and J lost 8; bases outside the gene matches: 6. Per germline, CDR1 SGHRS and CDR2 YFSETQ. The CDR3 contains 14 residues. In DNA, the CDR3 is TGCGCCAGCAGCTTGGGTGCCAGGGGGCAAGGCTACACCTTC. Translation gives CASSLGARGQGYTF.

The rearrangement links TRBV5-1 to TRBJ1-1; D is possibly TRBD1 (5 bases). V lost 3 bases, J lost 4 bases, and 16 bases lay in between. The length of the CDR3 is 15 residues. Germline V lookup: CDR1 SGHRS, CDR2 YFSETQ. The DNA for the CDR3 is TGCGCCAGCAGCTCGGACACCCGGGGTGGCACTGAAGCTTTCTTT. This encodes CASSSDTRGGTEAFF.

V is TRBV5-1 and J is TRBJ2-7, with TRBD2 identical over 10 bases. V trimming: 0 bases; J trimming: 3 bases; junction bases outside the gene matches: 3. Germline assignment: CDR1 SGHRS and CDR2 YFSETQ. The CDR3 has 15 amino acids. Here the CDR3 reads CASSLELAGGYEQYF. The CDR3 DNA is TGCGCCAGCAGCTTGGAATTAGCGGGAGGCTACGAGCAGTACTTC.

The V call is TRBV27, the J call TRBJ1-3; D might be TRBD1 (5 bases). The germline V gene has CDR1 MNHEY and CDR2 SMNVEV (reference sequence). The length of the CDR3 is 16 residues. V was shortened by 9 bases and J by 2 bases, with 20 bases between the two germline ends. The DNA of the CDR3 is TGTGCCAGTAAACGTATCAGGGAATGGCCTGGAAACACCATATATTTT. Its protein product is CASKRIREWPGNTIYF.

This sequence joins TRBV19 and TRBJ2-7, with no clear D. The CDR3 spans 14 residues. CDR1 is LNHDA, CDR2 SQIVND, per germline (reference sequence). The V end lost 5 bases, the J end lost 2 bases, and 13 bases lay between the germline ends. The CDR3 DNA reads TGTGCCAGTAGTTCCGTGACAACAACCTACGAGCAGTACTTC. Translation: CASSSVTTTYEQYF. The whole variable domain, remainder taken from reference TRBV19 and TRBJ2-7, is DGGITQSPKYLFRKEGQNVTLSCEQNLNHDAMYWYRQDPGQGLRLIYYSQIVNDFQKGDIAEGYSVSREKKESFPLTVTSAQKNPTAFYLCASSSVTTTYEQYFGPGTRLTVT.

The genes are TRBV6-2 or TRBV6-3 and TRBJ2-4, with TRBD2 as a possible D gene (5 bases). The CDR3 sequence is 14 residues long. With 6 bases removed from V and 7 bases from J, the gap between germline ends came to 16 bases. Germline V gene lookup returns CDR1 MNHEY and CDR2 SVGEGT. The chain's CDR3 is CASSLKERRNIQYF. The CDR3 nucleotides read TGTGCCAGCAGCCTGAAGGAACGGAGGAACATTCAGTACTTC.

V is TRBV5-4 and J is TRBJ2-7, with 7 positions matching TRBD2. CDR1 is SGHNT and CDR2 is YYREEE in the germline V gene (reference sequence). The CDR3 sequence is 15 residues long. V was clipped by 5 bases and J by 3 bases; unmatched bases: 11. This CDR3 is CASSQPGLTNYEQYF. Here the CDR3 DNA reads TGTGCCAGCAGTCAGCCGGGACTAACAAACTACGAGCAGTACTTC.

This chain uses TRBV25-1 with TRBJ2-1, with 9 bases identical to TRBD2. Germline CDR1 reads MGHDK; CDR2 reads SYGVNS. V trimming: 3 bases; J trimming: 11 bases; junction bases outside the gene matches: 8. The length of the CDR3 is 14 residues. The CDR3 bases are TGTGCCAGCAGTGAGCGAGCGAGCGGGGGGCAGCAGTTCTTC. Protein sequence: CASSERASGGQQFF.

This chain uses TRBV18 with TRBJ2-1; maybe TRBD1 (6 bases). The CDR3 length is 13 residues. V lost 9 bases and J 3 bases, leaving 12 bases between the germline ends. From germline, CDR1 is KGHSH and CDR2 LQKENI. The CDR3 DNA is TGTGCCAGTCTCAGGGGAGTCTACAATGAGCAGTTCTTC. Translating it yields CASLRGVYNEQFF.

CDR3 nucleotide sequence: TGTGCCAGCAGTTTTGCAGGGCGGAATTCACCCCTCCACTTT. As protein: CASSFAGRNSPLHF. The chain carries TRBV27 and TRBJ1-6, with a possible D match to TRBD1 (5 bases). The V gene's germline CDR1 is MNHEY and CDR2 SMNVEV (reference sequence). The CDR3 is 14 amino acids. Trimming removed 3 bases from V and 7 bases from J, with 10 bases in between.

The rearrangement uses TRBV2 and TRBJ1-1; perhaps TRBD1 as D (6 bases). V shed 5 bases and J shed 4 bases, with 14 bases lying between them. CDR1 and CDR2 from the germline V gene are SNHLY and FYNNEI. CDR3 length equals 14 residues. CDR3 nucleotide sequence: TGTGCCAGCAGTCCAACAGGGATCGGCACTGAAGCTTTCTTT. It specifies CASSPTGIGTEAFF. The whole variable domain, remainder taken from reference TRBV2 and TRBJ1-1, is EPEVTQTPSHQVTQMGQEVILRCVPISNHLYFYWYRQILGQKVEFLVSFYNNEISEKSEIFDDQFSVERPDGSNFTLKIRSTKLEDSAMYFCASSPTGIGTEAFFGQGTRLTVV.

V gene TRBV25-1 combines with J gene TRBJ1-1; weak D call: TRBD1 (6 bases). Germline V gene data show CDR1 as MGHDK and CDR2 as SYGVNS. V lost 2 bases and J 5 bases, leaving 12 bases between the germline ends. There are 14 residues in the CDR3. The CDR3 DNA is TGTGCCAGCAGTGAACAGGGGCTGGGGACTGAAGCTTTCTTT. It codes for CASSEQGLGTEAFF.

DNA of the CDR3: TGCAGCGTTGAAAGGTCAGGGGGCAATGGCTACACCTTC. Encoded protein: CSVERSGGNGYTF. J is TRBJ1-2 and V is TRBV29-1, with TRBD1 matching 8 bases. J was trimmed by 6 bases and V by 2 bases; bases with no gene match: 5. CDR3 size: 13 residues. Per the germline V gene, CDR1 is SQVTM and CDR2 is ANQGSEA.